These T cell receptor beta chains were read from a single sample in a study of T cells in Graves' hyperthyroidism and ophthalmopathy. MiXCR, run by TCRdb on the multiplex PCR reads, gives a single entry per CDR3 protein. The repertoire has some 690,000 distinct CDR3 sequences, 15% to 20% of them found once; the top ten carry roughly 16%. The sequenced sample consisted of blood. These receptors all stem from a man aged 45-65 years with Graves' hyperthyroidism. Both conserved end residues are part of each CDR3. Fields, in order: V gene, J gene, CDR3 protein.

TRBV7-2	TRBJ2-1	CASSPLAGIVVDEQFF
TRBV5-5	TRBJ2-1	CASSFYPGEQFF
TRBV20-1	TRBJ2-7	CSARDAGQGDHEQYF
TRBV7-9	TRBJ2-1	CASSTIAGGTYNEQFF
TRBV29-1	TRBJ2-1	CSVEDVPSGRIEQFF
TRBV27	TRBJ2-1	CASSFTGEYNEQFF
TRBV20-1	TRBJ2-2	CSARDLAQQGRSGELFF
TRBV6-2/TRBV6-3	TRBJ2-1	CASSYPGLVDNEQFF
TRBV5-1	TRBJ2-4	CASSLSGTGDIQYF
TRBV19	TRBJ2-4	CASIGTGLNIQYF
TRBV7-3	TRBJ2-6	CASSLDGANVLTF
TRBV20-1	TRBJ2-1	CSASRGTSGYEQFF
TRBV30	TRBJ2-7	CAWTRDRAYEQYF
TRBV2	TRBJ2-5	CASSDTGAIQETQYF
TRBV19	TRBJ2-3	CASMLSGADTQYF
TRBV6-1	TRBJ1-5	CASKRDRGSNQPQHF
TRBV12-5	TRBJ1-4	CATRSATNEKLFF
TRBV11-3	TRBJ2-2	CASRPPSDNSTGELFF
TRBV19	TRBJ1-1	CASSIVLSTEAFF
TRBV6-2/TRBV6-3	TRBJ1-5	CASRYLGNQPQHF
TRBV12-3/TRBV12-4	TRBJ2-7	CASSSHVYPDYEQYF
TRBV24-1	TRBJ2-5	CATSDVTGLSRETQYF
TRBV28	TRBJ1-5	CASSPRWNSNQPQHF
TRBV7-6	TRBJ2-1	CASSSEYSEYNEQFF
TRBV2	TRBJ2-7	CASRRQIPRSYEQYF
TRBV11-2	TRBJ2-7	CASSDRDGPHEQYF
TRBV2	TRBJ2-5	CASSDIAGPTETQYF
TRBV20-1	TRBJ2-7	CSARAIMTTVYGQYF
TRBV11-2	TRBJ2-3	CASSLGGSAQYF
TRBV24-1	TRBJ2-2	CATSDPGQGRSGELFF
TRBV30	TRBJ1-6	CAWSRPGRNNSPLHF
TRBV2	TRBJ2-7	CASSEAREGLYEQYF
TRBV28	TRBJ1-4	CASSSSGVGQEKLFF
TRBV20-1	TRBJ1-2	CSARGTGGEGYTF
TRBV15	TRBJ2-7	CATSRGLGDEQYF
TRBV27	TRBJ2-7	CASRFLPGTSGVYEQYF
TRBV28	TRBJ2-7	CASSFIVGEQYF
TRBV6-2/TRBV6-3	TRBJ1-1	CASSYSTRMNTEAFF
TRBV10-3	TRBJ2-3	CAISDLREGTDTQYF
TRBV28	TRBJ1-5	CASSTLETGFQPQHF
TRBV7-3	TRBJ2-3	CASSFLAGGRADTQYF
TRBV7-2	TRBJ2-1	CASSLEAGRSNEQFF
TRBV7-9	TRBJ2-3	CASSPPLDTQYF
TRBV9	TRBJ1-1	CASGQGISGTEAFF
TRBV4-3	TRBJ2-4	CASSQVWPAIAKNIQYF
TRBV7-9	TRBJ2-2	CASSLAGGENTGELFF
TRBV6-6	TRBJ1-2	CASSYSYGQGTDDYGYTF